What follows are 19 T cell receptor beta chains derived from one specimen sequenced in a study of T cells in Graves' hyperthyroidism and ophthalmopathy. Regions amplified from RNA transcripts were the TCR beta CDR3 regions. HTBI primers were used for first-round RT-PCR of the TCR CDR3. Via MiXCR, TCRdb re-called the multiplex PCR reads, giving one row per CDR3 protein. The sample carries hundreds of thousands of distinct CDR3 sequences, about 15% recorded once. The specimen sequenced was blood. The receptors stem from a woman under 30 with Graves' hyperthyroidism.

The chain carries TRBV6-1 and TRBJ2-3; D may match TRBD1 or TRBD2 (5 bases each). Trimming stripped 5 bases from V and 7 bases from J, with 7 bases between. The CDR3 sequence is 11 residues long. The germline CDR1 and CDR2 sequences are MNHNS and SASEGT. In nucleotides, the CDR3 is TGTGCCAGCAGTTGGGACCATACGCAGTATTTT. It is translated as CASSWDHTQYF.

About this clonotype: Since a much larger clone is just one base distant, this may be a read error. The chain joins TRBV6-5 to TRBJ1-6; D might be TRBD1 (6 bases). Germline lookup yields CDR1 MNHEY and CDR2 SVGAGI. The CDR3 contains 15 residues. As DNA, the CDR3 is TGTGCCAGCAGTTCGGAGGGGGGGAGTAATTCACCCCCCCACTTT. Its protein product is CASSSEGGSNSPPHF.

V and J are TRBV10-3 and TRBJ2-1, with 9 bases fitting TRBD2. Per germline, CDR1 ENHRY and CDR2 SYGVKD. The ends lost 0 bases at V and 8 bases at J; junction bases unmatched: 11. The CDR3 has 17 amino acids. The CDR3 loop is CAISESVAGEVRDEQFF. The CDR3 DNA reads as TGTGCCATCAGTGAGTCGGTAGCGGGAGAAGTAAGGGATGAGCAGTTCTTC.

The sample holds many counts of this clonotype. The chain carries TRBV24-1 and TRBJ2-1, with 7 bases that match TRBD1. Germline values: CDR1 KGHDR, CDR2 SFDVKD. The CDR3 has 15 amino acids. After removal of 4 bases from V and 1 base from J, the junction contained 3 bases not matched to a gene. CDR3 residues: CATSERGLSYNEQFF. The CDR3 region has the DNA TGTGCCACCAGTGAGAGGGGGCTATCCTACAATGAGCAGTTCTTC.

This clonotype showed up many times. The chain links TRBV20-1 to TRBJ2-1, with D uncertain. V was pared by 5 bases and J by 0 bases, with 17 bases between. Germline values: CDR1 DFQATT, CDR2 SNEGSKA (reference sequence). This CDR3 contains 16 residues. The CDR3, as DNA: TGCAGTGCTCCCTTTATAGCAGGAAACTCCTACAATGAGCAGTTCTTC. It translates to CSAPFIAGNSYNEQFF.

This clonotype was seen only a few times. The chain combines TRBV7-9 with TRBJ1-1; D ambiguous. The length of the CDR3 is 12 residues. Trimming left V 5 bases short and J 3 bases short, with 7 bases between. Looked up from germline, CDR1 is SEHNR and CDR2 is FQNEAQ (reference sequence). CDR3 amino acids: CASSMGDTEAFF. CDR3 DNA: TGTGCCAGCAGCATGGGAGACACTGAAGCTTTCTTT.

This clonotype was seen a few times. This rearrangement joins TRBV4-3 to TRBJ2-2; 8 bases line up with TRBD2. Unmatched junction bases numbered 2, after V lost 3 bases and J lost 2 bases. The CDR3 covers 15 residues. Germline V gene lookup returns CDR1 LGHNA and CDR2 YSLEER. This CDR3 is CASSQGLENTGELFF. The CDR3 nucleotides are TGCGCCAGCAGCCAGGGACTAGAAAACACCGGGGAGCTGTTTTTT.

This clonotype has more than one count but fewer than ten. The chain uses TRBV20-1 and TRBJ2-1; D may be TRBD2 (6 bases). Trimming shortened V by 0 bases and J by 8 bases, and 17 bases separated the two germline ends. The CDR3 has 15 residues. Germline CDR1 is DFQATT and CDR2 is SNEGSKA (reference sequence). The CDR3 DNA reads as TGCAGTGCTAGAGAAACGGAGGGCCTCCTCCATGAGCAGTTCTTC. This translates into CSARETEGLLHEQFF.

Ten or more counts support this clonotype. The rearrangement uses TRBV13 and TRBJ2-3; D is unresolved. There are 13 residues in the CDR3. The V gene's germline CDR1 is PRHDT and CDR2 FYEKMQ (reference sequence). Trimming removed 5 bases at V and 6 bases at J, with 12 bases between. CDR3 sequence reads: CASSTYLGDTQYF. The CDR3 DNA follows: TGTGCCAGCAGCACGTACCTAGGGGATACGCAGTATTTT.

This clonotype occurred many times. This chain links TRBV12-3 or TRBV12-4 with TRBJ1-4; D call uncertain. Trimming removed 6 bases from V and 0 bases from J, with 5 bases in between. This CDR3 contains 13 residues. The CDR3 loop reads CASRSATNEKLFF. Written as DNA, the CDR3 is TGTGCCAGCAGGTCCGCAACTAATGAAAAACTGTTTTTT.

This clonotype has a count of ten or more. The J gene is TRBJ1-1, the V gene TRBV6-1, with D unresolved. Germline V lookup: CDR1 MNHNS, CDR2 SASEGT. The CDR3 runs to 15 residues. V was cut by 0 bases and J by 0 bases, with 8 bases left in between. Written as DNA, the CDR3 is TGTGCCAGCAGTGAAGCCCTTTCTATGAACACTGAAGCTTTCTTT. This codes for CASSEALSMNTEAFF.

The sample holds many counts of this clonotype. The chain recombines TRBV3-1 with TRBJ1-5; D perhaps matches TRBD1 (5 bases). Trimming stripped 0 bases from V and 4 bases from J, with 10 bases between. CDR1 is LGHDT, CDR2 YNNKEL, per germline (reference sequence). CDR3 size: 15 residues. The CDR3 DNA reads TGTGCCAGCAGCCAAGAAGTCGGGGGAAATCAGCCCCAGCATTTT. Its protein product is CASSQEVGGNQPQHF.

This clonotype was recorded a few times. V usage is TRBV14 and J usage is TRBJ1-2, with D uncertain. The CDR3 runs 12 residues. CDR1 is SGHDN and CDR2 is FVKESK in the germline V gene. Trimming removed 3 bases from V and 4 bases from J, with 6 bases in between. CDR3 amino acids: CASSQALYGYTF. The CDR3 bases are TGTGCCAGCAGCCAGGCCCTCTATGGCTACACCTTC.

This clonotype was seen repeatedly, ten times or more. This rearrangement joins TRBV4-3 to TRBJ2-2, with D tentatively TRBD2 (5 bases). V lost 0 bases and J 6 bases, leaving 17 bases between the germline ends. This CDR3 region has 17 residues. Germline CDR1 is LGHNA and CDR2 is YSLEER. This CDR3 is CASSQDWPGINAGELFF. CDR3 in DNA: TGCGCCAGCAGCCAAGATTGGCCGGGGATTAACGCCGGGGAGCTGTTTTTT.

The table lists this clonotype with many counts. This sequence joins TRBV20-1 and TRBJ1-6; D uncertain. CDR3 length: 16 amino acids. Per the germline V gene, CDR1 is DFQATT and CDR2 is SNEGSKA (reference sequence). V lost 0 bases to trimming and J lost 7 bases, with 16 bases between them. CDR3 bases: TGCAGTGCTAGAGACGACTCCTCTTGGAGAAATTCACCCCTCCACTTT. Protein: CSARDDSSWRNSPLHF.

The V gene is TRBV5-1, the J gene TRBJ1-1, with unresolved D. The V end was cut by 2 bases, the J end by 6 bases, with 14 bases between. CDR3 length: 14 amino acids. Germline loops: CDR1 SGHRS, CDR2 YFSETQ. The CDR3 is CASSLTPISAEAFF. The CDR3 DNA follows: TGCGCCAGCAGCTTAACGCCCATTTCAGCTGAAGCTTTCTTT.

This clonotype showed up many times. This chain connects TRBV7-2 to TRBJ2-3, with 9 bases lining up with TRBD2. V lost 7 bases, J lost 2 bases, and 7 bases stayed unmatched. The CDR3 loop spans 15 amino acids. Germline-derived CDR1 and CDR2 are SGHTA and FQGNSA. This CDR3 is CASTTGTSFTDTQYF. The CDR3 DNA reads TGTGCCAGCACGACCGGGACTAGCTTCACAGATACGCAGTATTTT.

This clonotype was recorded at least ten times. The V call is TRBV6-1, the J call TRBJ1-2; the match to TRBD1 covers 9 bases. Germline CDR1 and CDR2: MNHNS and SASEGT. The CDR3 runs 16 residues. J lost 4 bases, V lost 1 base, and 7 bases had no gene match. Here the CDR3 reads CASSEGGQGGFYGYTF. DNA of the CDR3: TGTGCCAGCAGTGAAGGGGGACAGGGAGGCTTCTATGGCTACACCTTC.

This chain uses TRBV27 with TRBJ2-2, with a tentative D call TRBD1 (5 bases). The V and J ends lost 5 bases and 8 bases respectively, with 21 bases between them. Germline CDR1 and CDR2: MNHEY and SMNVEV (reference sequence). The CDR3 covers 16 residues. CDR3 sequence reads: CASSAITGSPGGELFF. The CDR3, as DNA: TGTGCCAGCAGTGCCATCACAGGCTCCCCCGGGGGGGAGCTGTTTTTT.